These 17 T cell receptor beta chains originate from one sample sequenced in a study of T cell changes during pregnancy in multiple sclerosis. Data came from immunoSEQ multiplex PCR; TCRdb stores just in-frame clones and leaves some out. Here the sample spans around 15,000 clones, about four fifths being singletons. The source material was CD8+ T cells from peripheral blood mononuclear cells, sampled in the third trimester of pregnancy. The receptors were gathered from a female donor in good health, enrolled as a control in a pregnancy study.

The genes are TRBV2 and TRBJ1-2; D might be TRBD1 (6 bases). The V gene's germline CDR1 is SNHLY and CDR2 FYNNEI. The CDR3 runs 13 residues. The germline V and J ends were trimmed by 4 bases and 7 bases, with 13 bases remaining between them. The DNA of the CDR3 is TGTGCCAGCAGTGCCCAGGGGTCAGCTGGCTACACCTTC. Protein: CASSAQGSAGYTF. The whole variable domain, filled in from reference TRBV2 and TRBJ1-2, reads EPEVTQTPSHQVTQMGQEVILRCVPISNHLYFYWYRQILGQKVEFLVSFYNNEISEKSEIFDDQFSVERPDGSNFTLKIRSTKLEDSAMYFCASSAQGSAGYTFGSGTRLTVV.

The sample holds many counts of this clone. The genes are TRBV30 and TRBJ2-1, with 13 bases that match TRBD2. Germline CDR1 is GTSNPN and CDR2 is SVGIG (reference sequence). The ends lost 2 bases at V and 9 bases at J; junction bases unmatched: 7. CDR3 length equals 15 residues. The CDR3 nucleotides read TGTGCCTGGAGTATTGGACTAGCGGGGGACGGTGAGCAGTTCTTC. This codes for CAWSIGLAGDGEQFF.

This clone has just a few counts. The genes are TRBV30 and TRBJ1-1; D is undetermined. CDR1 and CDR2 from the germline V gene are GTSNPN and SVGIG (reference sequence). V was trimmed by 3 bases and J by 7 bases, leaving 12 bases between them. The CDR3 is 12 residues long. CDR3 protein: CAWRGAFLEAFF. The CDR3 DNA is TGTGCCTGGAGAGGAGCCTTCCTTGAAGCTTTCTTT.

The chain has TRBV5-1 and TRBJ2-1, with D tentatively TRBD1 (6 bases). This CDR3 spans 13 amino acids. Between the trimmed V and J ends, which lost 0 bases and 6 bases, there was a span of 7 bases. Germline CDR1 is SGHRS and CDR2 is YFSETQ. In DNA, the CDR3 is TGCGCCAGCAGCTTGGGCAGGGGCAATGAGCAGTTCTTC. It encodes CASSLGRGNEQFF.

The rearrangement uses TRBV11-2 and TRBJ1-2; TRBD1 matches 8 bases. Germline loops: CDR1 SGHAT, CDR2 FQNNGV. V lost 0 bases, J lost 1 base, and 7 bases stayed unmatched. The CDR3 is 17 residues long. The chain's CDR3 is CASSLDPAGGDNYGYTF. The DNA for the CDR3 is TGTGCCAGCAGCTTAGATCCTGCAGGGGGCGATAACTATGGCTACACCTTC.

In its sample, this clone is large (0.1 to 1%). The chain combines TRBV4-2 with TRBJ2-1; a possible D gene is TRBD2 (6 bases). Trimming shortened V by 1 base and J by 5 bases, and 12 bases separated the two germline ends. CDR1 is LGHNA, CDR2 YNFKEQ, per germline. The CDR3 extends over 15 amino acids. The CDR3 loop is CASSQVPSEHNEQFF. CDR3 in DNA: TGTGCCAGCAGCCAAGTCCCTAGCGAACACAATGAGCAGTTCTTC.

This chain joins TRBV9 and TRBJ2-5, with 8 positions matching TRBD1. The trim removed 3 bases at V and 1 base at J, leaving 8 bases unmatched. Germline V gives CDR1 SGDLS, CDR2 YYNGEE. The CDR3 spans 16 residues. This CDR3 is CASSGGSGGPQETQYF. CDR3 nucleotides: TGTGCCAGCAGCGGCGGGTCAGGGGGCCCCCAAGAGACCCAGTACTTC.

This chain uses TRBV25-1 with TRBJ1-1; a weak D match, TRBD1 (5 bases). Between the trimmed V and J ends, which lost 7 bases and 1 base, there was a span of 13 bases. Germline-derived CDR1 and CDR2 are MGHDK and SYGVNS. This CDR3 has 14 amino acids. DNA for the CDR3: TGTGCCAGCACCCGGGGGGATTCGAACACTGAAGCTTTCTTT. Translating it yields CASTRGDSNTEAFF.

This chain links TRBV29-1 with TRBJ2-1; 8 bases agree with TRBD2. This CDR3 comprises 14 residues. Germline lookup yields CDR1 SQVTM and CDR2 ANQGSEA. J was trimmed by 8 bases and V by 7 bases; bases with no gene match: 13. This chain's CDR3 is CSATSAGDVDEQFF. CDR3 DNA sequence: TGCAGCGCCACCTCAGCGGGAGACGTTGATGAGCAGTTCTTC.

The V call is TRBV4-1, the J call TRBJ2-1, with TRBD2 matching 9 bases. V gave up 3 bases and J gave up 7 bases; unmatched junction bases: 13. The CDR3 is 17 residues long. From germline, CDR1 is MGHRA and CDR2 YSYEKL. The CDR3 DNA is TGCGCCAGCAGCCATCGGGCCCCCGCGGGAGGGCCAAATGAGCAGTTCTTC. It translates to CASSHRAPAGGPNEQFF.

The sample holds one count of this clone. V is TRBV27 and J is TRBJ2-7, with no clear D. From germline, CDR1 is MNHEY and CDR2 SMNVEV (reference sequence). The CDR3 covers 14 residues. With 8 bases removed from V and 4 bases from J, the gap between germline ends came to 18 bases. CDR3 DNA sequence: TGTGCCAGCGGCTGGGCTTCGAGCTTGTACGAGCAGTACTTC. Translating it yields CASGWASSLYEQYF.

This chain connects TRBV30 to TRBJ1-5; a possible D gene is TRBD1 (5 bases). The ends were cut back, 0 bases at V and 4 bases at J, with 7 bases in the middle. Germline V lookup: CDR1 GTSNPN, CDR2 SVGIG (reference sequence). The CDR3 loop spans 13 amino acids. CDR3 amino acids: CAWSVQGNQPQHF. The CDR3 coding sequence is TGTGCCTGGAGTGTGCAGGGAAATCAGCCCCAGCATTTT.

This clone was seen more than once but under ten times. The V and J genes are TRBV6-5 and TRBJ1-6; tentatively, D is TRBD1 (6 bases). Germline assignment: CDR1 MNHEY and CDR2 SVGAGI. Trimming left V 6 bases short and J 0 bases short, with 9 bases between. The CDR3 length is 15 residues. The CDR3, as DNA: TGTGCCAGCAGCGACAGGAGCTCCTATAATTCACCCCTCCACTTT. Protein: CASSDRSSYNSPLHF.

V is TRBV7-9 and J is TRBJ2-1, with 7 bases identical to TRBD2. Germline loops: CDR1 SEHNR, CDR2 FQNEAQ (reference sequence). The CDR3 runs 12 residues. V lost 4 bases, J lost 10 bases, and 4 bases stayed unmatched. For the CDR3, the DNA is TGTGCCAGCAGCTCTGGGACTAAAGAGCAGTTCTTC. It translates to CASSSGTKEQFF.

This chain uses TRBV2 with TRBJ2-7; D may be TRBD2 (5 bases). Trimming pared 8 bases from V and 0 bases from J, leaving 11 bases between. The CDR3 runs to 13 residues. The germline V gene encodes CDR1 SNHLY and CDR2 FYNNEI. Here the CDR3 DNA reads TGTGCCAGCCTGGGAGCGAACTCCTACGAGCAGTACTTC. It codes for CASLGANSYEQYF.

This sequence joins TRBV9 and TRBJ2-3; 7 bases are a match to TRBD2. Germline loops: CDR1 SGDLS, CDR2 YYNGEE. This CDR3 contains 14 residues. The V gene end was trimmed by 5 bases and the J gene end by 0 bases; junction bases not matched to a gene: 3. CDR3 in amino acids: CASRGGVSTDTQYF. CDR3 sequence (DNA): TGTGCCAGCAGGGGGGGGGTCAGCACAGATACGCAGTATTTT.

This clone was found a few times. CDR3: CASSYGYGGADTQYF. CDR3 sequence (DNA): TGTGCCAGTAGTTATGGTTACGGAGGCGCAGATACGCAGTATTTT. The rearrangement joins TRBV19 to TRBJ2-3, with D maybe TRBD2 (5 bases). The CDR3 loop spans 15 amino acids. The V gene lost 5 bases and the J gene lost 4 bases, with 16 bases spanning the gap. Germline CDR1 reads LNHDA; CDR2 reads SQIVND (reference sequence).